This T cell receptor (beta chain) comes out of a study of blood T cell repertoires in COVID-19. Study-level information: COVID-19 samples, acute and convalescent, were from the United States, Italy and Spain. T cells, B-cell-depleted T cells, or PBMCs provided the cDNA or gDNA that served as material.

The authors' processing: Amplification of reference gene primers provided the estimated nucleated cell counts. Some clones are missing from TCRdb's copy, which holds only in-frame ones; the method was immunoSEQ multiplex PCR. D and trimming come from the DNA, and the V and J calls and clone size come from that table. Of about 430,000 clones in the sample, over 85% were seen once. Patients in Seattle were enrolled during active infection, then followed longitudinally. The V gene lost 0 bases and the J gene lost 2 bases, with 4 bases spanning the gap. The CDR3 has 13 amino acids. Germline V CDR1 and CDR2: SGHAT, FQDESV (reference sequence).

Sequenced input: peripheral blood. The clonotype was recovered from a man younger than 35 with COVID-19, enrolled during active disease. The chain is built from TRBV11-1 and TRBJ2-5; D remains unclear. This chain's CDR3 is CASSLAPQETQYF. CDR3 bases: TGTGCCAGCAGCTTAGCCCCGCAAGAGACCCAGTACTTC.